The 25 T cell receptor beta chains presented below share a single source sample, sequenced in a study of persistence of HIV-infected CD4 T cells. The immunoSEQ assay was version 4, run in survey mode. Profiling relied on immunoSEQ multiplex PCR, and the TCRdb table lists in-frame clones only, not all of them. This sample carries roughly 25,000 clones, less than 85% of them seen once, and the ten largest clones take around 2%. What these receptors recognize is not known. Cells were stimulated with overlapping HIV-1 Gag 15-mer peptides. CD4+ T cells upregulating both CD40 ligand and CD69 were sorted as responding cells. The sample here was CD4+ T cells sorted from PBMCs after roughly 17-hour stimulation, taken from a patient who received antiretroviral therapy. The receptors come from an adult man with HIV who was CMV-seropositive.

The chain links TRBV7-3 to TRBJ2-7; D is perhaps TRBD2 (6 bases). This CDR3 contains 14 residues. The V end was cut by 1 base, the J end by 4 bases, with 11 bases between. Germline V gene data show CDR1 as SGHTA and CDR2 as FQGTGA. CDR3 region: CASSLNAGTYEQYF. The CDR3 DNA follows: TGTGCCAGCAGCTTAAACGCAGGGACTTACGAGCAGTACTTC.

V usage is TRBV5-8 and J usage is TRBJ1-6; 7 bases fit TRBD1. Germline-derived CDR1 and CDR2 are SGHTS and YDEGEE. CDR3 length equals 16 residues. With 2 bases clipped from V and 2 bases from J, the junction kept 4 bases outside the gene matches. CDR3 nucleotides: TGTGCCAGCAGCTTCAGGGGGTCCACCTATAATTCACCCCTCCACTTT. Its translation: CASSFRGSTYNSPLHF.

The CDR3 region is CASSSTGGDTGELFF. CDR3 coding DNA: TGTGCCAGCAGCTCAACAGGGGGAGACACCGGGGAGCTGTTTTTT. This sequence joins TRBV11-3 and TRBJ2-2; TRBD1 matches 8 bases. J lost 3 bases, V lost 4 bases, and 4 bases had no gene match. The CDR3 is 15 residues long. CDR1 is SGHNT and CDR2 is YENEEA in the germline V gene. The full variable domain, in which reference TRBV11-3 and TRBJ2-2 provide the parts outside the CDR3, is EAGVVQSPRYKIIEKKQPVAFWCNPISGHNTLYWYLQNLGQGPELLIRYENEEAVDDSQLPKDRFSAERLKGVDSTLKIQPAELGDSAVYLCASSSTGGDTGELFFGEGSRLTVL.

J is TRBJ2-7 and V is TRBV6-5; the match to TRBD1 covers 7 bases. The CDR3 consists of 14 residues. Germline CDR1 is MNHEY and CDR2 is SVGAGI. The V gene end was trimmed by 2 bases and the J gene end by 3 bases; junction bases not matched to a gene: 4. This chain's CDR3 is CASSYRGPNYEQYF. The DNA for the CDR3 is TGTGCCAGCAGTTACAGGGGGCCAAACTACGAGCAGTACTTC.

The J gene is TRBJ1-2, the V gene TRBV4-1, with 9 bases identical to TRBD1. Trimming at V came to 9 bases and at J to 3 bases, leaving 11 bases not matched to a gene. The CDR3 has 15 residues. The germline CDR1 and CDR2 sequences are MGHRA and YSYEKL. The CDR3 nucleotides read TGCGCCAGTACCCCGGGACAGGGAGTTGACTATGGCTACACCTTC. The encoded protein is CASTPGQGVDYGYTF.

The chain employs TRBV19 and TRBJ2-1; D may be TRBD2 (6 bases). Germline lookup yields CDR1 LNHDA and CDR2 SQIVND (reference sequence). The CDR3 length is 15 residues. Trimming cost V 7 bases and J 3 bases, with 16 bases left between them. The CDR3 spells CASNTPGLSYNEQFF. CDR3 nucleotides: TGTGCCAGTAACACCCCGGGACTCAGCTACAATGAGCAGTTCTTC.

V usage is TRBV10-1 and J usage is TRBJ1-5; 9 bases are shared with TRBD1. Germline loops: CDR1 WNHNN, CDR2 SYGVQD (reference sequence). Germline trimming cut 7 bases from V and 5 bases from J; bases unmatched to any gene: 12. CDR3 length: 16 residues. This CDR3 reads CASTGRDRAVYQPQHF. DNA for the CDR3: TGCGCCAGCACCGGAAGGGACAGGGCCGTATATCAGCCCCAGCATTTT.

This chain joins TRBV5-4 and TRBJ1-5; D may be TRBD1 (5 bases). Trimming removed 2 bases from V and 2 bases from J, with 20 bases in between. This CDR3 spans 18 amino acids. The germline gives CDR1 SGHNT, CDR2 YYREEE (reference sequence). This CDR3 is CASSFGGARGNGNQPQHF. The CDR3 nucleotides read TGTGCCAGCAGCTTCGGAGGGGCGCGAGGAAATGGCAATCAGCCCCAGCATTTT.

This clone showed up just a few times. The chain joins TRBV14 to TRBJ2-7; TRBD2 is a possible D gene (7 bases). The germline gives CDR1 SGHDN, CDR2 FVKESK. The length of the CDR3 is 16 residues. The V and J ends lost 4 bases and 2 bases respectively, with 18 bases between them. The CDR3 loop is CASSLGGAGAPYEQYF. CDR3 nucleotides: TGTGCCAGCAGCCTAGGGGGGGCGGGGGCCCCCTACGAGCAGTACTTC.

The rearrangement links TRBV7-8 to TRBJ2-7, with 14 bases aligning to TRBD2. Germline V gene lookup returns CDR1 SGHVS and CDR2 FQNEAQ. After removal of 4 bases from V and 2 bases from J, the junction contained 10 bases not matched to a gene. This CDR3 region has 18 residues. Written as DNA, the CDR3 is TGTGCCAGCAGCTCAAGAGGGACTAGCGGGGGACACCCCTACGAGCAGTACTTC. Protein sequence: CASSSRGTSGGHPYEQYF. Based on the CDR3 plus reference TRBV7-8 and TRBJ2-7, the full variable domain is GAGVSQSPRYKVAKRGQDVALRCDPISGHVSLFWYQQALGQGPEFLTYFQNEAQLDKSGLPSDRFFAERPEGSVSTLKIQRTQQEDSAVYLCASSSRGTSGGHPYEQYFGPGTRLTVT.

The V and J genes are TRBV6-7 and TRBJ1-6, with D perhaps matching TRBD1 (6 bases). TRBV6-7 is marked as an open reading frame, function uncertain. The CDR3 is 16 residues long. Trimming took off 4 bases at V and 5 bases at J, with 15 bases between the two ends. CDR3 protein: CASSSTEQGNNSPLHF. As DNA, the CDR3 is TGTGCCAGCAGTTCAACGGAACAGGGCAATAATTCACCCCTCCACTTT.

The chain couples TRBV2 to TRBJ2-3; 9 bases agree with TRBD2. V trimming: 5 bases; J trimming: 6 bases; junction bases outside the gene matches: 9. There are 15 residues in the CDR3. Per the germline V gene, CDR1 is SNHLY and CDR2 is FYNNEI. This CDR3 is CASSLSRGGRDTQYF. CDR3 nucleotides: TGTGCCAGCAGTCTGTCGCGGGGGGGCCGCGATACGCAGTATTTT.

The rearrangement uses TRBV19 and TRBJ1-1, with D perhaps TRBD1 (6 bases). Between the trimmed V and J ends, which lost 10 bases and 1 base, there was a span of 16 bases. The CDR3 runs 14 residues. Germline CDR1 is LNHDA and CDR2 is SQIVND (reference sequence). The CDR3 protein is CATSYDRTNTEAFF. In nucleotides, the CDR3 is TGTGCCACCTCATACGACAGGACGAACACTGAAGCTTTCTTT.

This chain connects TRBV3-1 (or the pseudogene TRBV3-2) to TRBJ1-4; 7 bases agree with TRBD1. The CDR3 extends over 15 amino acids. J gave up 4 bases and V 3 bases, and 5 bases lay outside the gene matches. Germline CDR1 LGHDT, CDR2 YNNKEL (reference sequence). CDR3 sequence reads: CASSQTGTYNEKLFF. DNA for the CDR3: TGTGCCAGCAGCCAGACAGGGACCTATAATGAAAAACTGTTTTTT.

The chain combines TRBV10-2 with TRBJ2-7; the match to TRBD2 covers 9 bases. V shed 3 bases, J shed 4 bases, and the junction held 10 bases outside the gene matches. This CDR3 has 16 residues. CDR1 WSHSY and CDR2 SAAADI come from the germline V gene. CDR3 DNA sequence: TGCGCCAGCAGTGATCCGGGACTAGCATTGCGGTACGAGCAGTACTTC. Translating it yields CASSDPGLALRYEQYF.

The chain combines TRBV3-1 (or the pseudogene TRBV3-2) with TRBJ2-2; either TRBD1 or TRBD2 may fit D (6 bases each). The CDR3 loop spans 15 amino acids. In germline, CDR1 is LGHDT, CDR2 YNNKEL (reference sequence). Trimming shortened V by 8 bases and J by 5 bases, and 18 bases separated the two germline ends. The DNA of the CDR3 is TGTGCCAGCGTCCGAAAGGGGGGAGGTACCGGGGAGCTGTTTTTT. It yields the protein CASVRKGGGTGELFF.

This sequence joins TRBV28 and TRBJ1-4; TRBD1 aligns across 7 bases. This CDR3 has 14 residues. V lost 5 bases to trimming and J lost 4 bases; unmatched junction nucleotides: 4. The V gene's germline CDR1 is MDHEN and CDR2 SYDVKM. CDR3 protein: CASSPGQFNEKLFF. DNA of the CDR3: TGTGCCAGCAGTCCGGGACAGTTTAATGAAAAACTGTTTTTT.

This chain joins TRBV19 and TRBJ2-1; D might be TRBD1 or TRBD2, each matching 6 bases. Germline loops: CDR1 LNHDA, CDR2 SQIVND (reference sequence). CDR3 size: 16 residues. Deletions cut 8 bases from V and 1 base from J, with 18 bases between. CDR3 sequence (DNA): TGTGCCAGTCGTGGGGGGCTAGGGAAATCCTACAATGAGCAGTTCTTC. Protein: CASRGGLGKSYNEQFF.

The J gene is TRBJ2-3, the V gene TRBV12-3 or TRBV12-4; D ambiguous. The CDR3 sequence is 12 residues long. V lost 6 bases and J lost 6, with 10 bases in between. The CDR3 here is CASSLKPDTQYF. The CDR3 DNA reads as TGTGCCAGCAGCCTAAAGCCCGATACGCAGTATTTT.

The chain combines TRBV29-1 with TRBJ1-5, with D possibly being TRBD1 (5 bases). Between the trimmed V and J ends, which lost 4 bases and 5 bases, there was a span of 15 bases. This CDR3 region has 14 residues. Germline CDR1 and CDR2: SQVTM and ANQGSEA. The CDR3 DNA sequence: TGCAGCGTTGGGTCCATCCAGGGTGATCAGCCCCAGCATTTT. Protein product: CSVGSIQGDQPQHF.

The chain has TRBV10-3 and TRBJ2-1; D unresolved. The V end lost 6 bases, the J end lost 4 bases, and 4 bases lay between the germline ends. CDR1 ENHRY and CDR2 SYGVKD come from the germline V gene. CDR3 length: 11 amino acids. In DNA form, the CDR3 reads TGTGCCATCAGGGCTTACAATGAGCAGTTCTTC. This translates into CAIRAYNEQFF.

CDR3 protein: CASSSLTGDNSPLHF. CDR3 sequence (DNA): TGTGCCAGCAGCTCATTGACAGGGGATAATTCACCCCTCCACTTT. This rearrangement joins TRBV11-2 to TRBJ1-6; 8 bases line up with TRBD1. In germline, CDR1 is SGHAT, CDR2 FQNNGV. The CDR3 totals 15 residues. With V trimmed by 4 bases and J by 5 bases, 4 bases remained unmatched.

The J gene is TRBJ1-3, the V gene TRBV28; 9 nucleotides agree with TRBD1. This CDR3 region has 16 residues. In germline, CDR1 is MDHEN, CDR2 SYDVKM. V was clipped by 5 bases and J by 3 bases; unmatched bases: 8. The CDR3 nucleotides are TGTGCCAGCAGTCTCCCACAGGGGGCGCTTGGAAACACCATATATTTT. Translated: CASSLPQGALGNTIYF.

The CDR3 loop reads CASSLTGGSSGNTIYF. The CDR3 bases are TGTGCCAGCAGCTTAACTGGTGGGAGCTCTGGAAACACCATATATTTT. The chain couples TRBV7-3 to TRBJ1-3; D is uncertain. Trimming left V 0 bases short and J 0 bases short, with 9 bases between. This CDR3 is built from 16 residues. Germline V gives CDR1 SGHTA, CDR2 FQGTGA.

The chain combines TRBV19 with TRBJ2-4; D possibly corresponds to TRBD1 (6 bases). V was pared by 5 bases and J by 1 base, with 9 bases between. The CDR3 is 14 amino acids. Germline CDR1 reads LNHDA; CDR2 reads SQIVND (reference sequence). The CDR3 spells CASSGQGAKNIQYF. CDR3 in DNA: TGTGCCAGTAGTGGGCAGGGGGCCAAAAACATTCAGTACTTC.